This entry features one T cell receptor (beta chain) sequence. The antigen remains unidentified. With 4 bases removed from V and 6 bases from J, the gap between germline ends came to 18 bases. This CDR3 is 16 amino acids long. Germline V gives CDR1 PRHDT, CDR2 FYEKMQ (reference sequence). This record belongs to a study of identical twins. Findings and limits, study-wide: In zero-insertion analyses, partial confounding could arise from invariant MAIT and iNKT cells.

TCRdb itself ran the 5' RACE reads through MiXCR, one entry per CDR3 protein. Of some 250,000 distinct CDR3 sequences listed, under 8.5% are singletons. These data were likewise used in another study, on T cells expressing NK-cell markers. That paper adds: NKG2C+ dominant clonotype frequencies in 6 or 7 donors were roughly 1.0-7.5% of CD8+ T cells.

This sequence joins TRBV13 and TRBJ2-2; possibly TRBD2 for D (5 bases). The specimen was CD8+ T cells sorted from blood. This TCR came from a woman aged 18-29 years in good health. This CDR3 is CASSSKSIGRAGELFF. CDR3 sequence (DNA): TGTGCCAGCAGCTCAAAAAGTATTGGGCGGGCCGGGGAGCTGTTTTTT.